This T cell receptor (beta chain) is from a study of T cell responses to AZD1222 COVID-19 vaccine. Of note for this clone: Its specificity is unknown.

General study findings and limits: Spike-specific TCR breadth and depth were elevated following two AZD1222 doses. Spike was spanned by vaccine-associated CD4 TCRs, with dominance at 160-218 and 743-854. Repertoires were collected only later (after the peak T cell response had occurred).

Using immunoSEQ multiplex PCR, the repertoire was profiled, and TCRdb retains in-frame clones only, with some absent. The data contain tens of thousands of clones, just over 85% of them singletons. V was cut by 0 bases and J by 1 base, with 4 bases left in between. CDR3 length: 13 residues. Germline CDR1 is MNHEY and CDR2 is SVGAGI. V usage is TRBV6-5 and J usage is TRBJ2-7; D unclear. This TCR was sampled from an adult in good health. The material was peripheral blood, obtained on day 0 of AZD1222 vaccination. The CDR3 spells CASSYSRSYEQYF. CDR3 DNA sequence: TGTGCCAGCAGTTACTCCCGATCCTACGAGCAGTACTTC.